This is a list of T cell receptor beta chains from one sample in a study of blood T cell repertoires in COVID-19. Data came from immunoSEQ multiplex PCR; TCRdb stores just in-frame clones and leaves some out. This table has 45,000 to 55,000 clones, around 91% appearing once. Input material: peripheral blood. The receptors come from a human donor in a cohort sampled during active COVID-19. Both conserved end residues are part of each CDR3. Only some rows state a clone size, as once, few, many or a class for expanded clones.

NA	TRBV5-6	CASSPGLAGATSTDTQYF
NA	TRBV5-5	CASSLTGGNYGYTF
NA	TRBV11-2	CASSQRRGTGIYEQYF
NA	TRBV3-1/TRBV3-2	CASSQTSGSGYEQFF
NA	TRBV5-1	CASSIGLAGSTDTQYF
NA	TRBV11-2	CASSLARFGRGNTEAFF
NA	TRBV19	CASTVTSGNRLNEQFF
NA	TRBV12-2	CASRPRDRVKGNTIYF
NA	TRBV7-2	CASSLVAMPNYGYTF
NA	TRBV5-1	CASSLWGGPSGNTIYF
NA	TRBV18	CASSLQGGTEAFF
NA	TRBV7-9	CASSHGTRGNEQFF
NA	TRBV24-1	CATSDPSGSADTQYF
NA	TRBV11-2	CASRETGGYTEAFF
NA	TRBV7-2	CASSLDPPAGSSYEQYF
NA	TRBV4-1	CASSQDRNTDTQYF
NA	TRBV7-9	CASSGDRHTDTQYF
NA	TRBV6-5	CASRGLSSGEQYF
NA	TRBV27	CASSLLQGVTEAFF
NA	TRBV4-1	CASSPRRLAGVEDTQYF
NA	TRBV5-1	CASSRGLAGGFSYNEQFF
NA	TRBV15	CATSRDRVSNQPQHF
NA	TRBV9	CASSVGISGRTGELFF
NA	TRBV6-5	CASSFGGDEQYF
NA	TRBV11-2	CASSRLRGTGGYEQYF
NA	TRBV30	CAWGQGNTEAFF
NA	TRBV7-6	CASSLSGTTDTQYF
NA	TRBV11-2	CASSSGFTEAFF
NA	TRBV5-6	CASSSLQQGWNQPQHF
few	TRBV6-5	CASRPTEGNSPLHF
NA	TRBV10-2	CASSDEDRVGYEQYF
NA	TRBV7-8	CASSLGDGVRGVNEQYF
few	TRBV7-8	CASSSRQDLYEQYF
once	TRBV2	CASRIQGFTQYF
NA	TRBV2	CASSDAWLRYNEQFF
NA	TRBV21-1	CASSTSGTSPGLQYF
once	TRBV10-3	CAISRGRDEQYF
NA	TRBV7-8	CASSSGTSGPTGSYNEQFF
NA	TRBV11-2	CASSAGGGGGNTIYF
NA	TRBV4-2	CASSQGGGSEAFF
NA	TRBV2	CASSVTGLTSYNEQFF
NA	TRBV3-1/TRBV3-2	CASSLELRDRGRVLNSEAFF
NA	TRBV6-5	CASIRDRGHYEQYF
once	TRBV18	CASSPIRSDLSSYEQYF
NA	TRBV3-1/TRBV3-2	CASSQLVHEQFF